The 10 T cell receptor beta chains below were found in one sample sequenced in a study of shared clonotypes between healthy human individuals. Data came from immunoSEQ multiplex PCR; TCRdb stores just in-frame clones and leaves some out. Among roughly 2.5 million clones listed, roughly nine tenths were seen once. Specimen: naive CD4+ T cells sorted from blood. Specified subset: CD45RA+ positively selected. The receptors originated from a man between 18 and 35 years old in good health.

The chain combines TRBV7-9 with TRBJ1-1, with 10 bases identical to TRBD1. J lost 6 bases, V lost 6 bases, and 7 bases had no gene match. This CDR3 has 14 amino acids. Germline V gene data show CDR1 as SEHNR and CDR2 as FQNEAQ (reference sequence). CDR3 loop: CASSPTGGAAEAFF. The DNA of the CDR3 is TGTGCCAGCAGTCCGACAGGGGGCGCGGCTGAAGCTTTCTTT.

Remarks on this clone: Other DNA variants within this sample encode the same CDR3. The CDR3 sequence is CASSRTENTEAFF. For the CDR3, the DNA is TGTGCCAGCTCTCGCACAGAGAACACTGAAGCTTTCTTT. This chain uses TRBV18 with TRBJ1-1; D is unresolved. Per the germline V gene, CDR1 is KGHSH and CDR2 is LQKENI. The CDR3 sequence is 13 residues long. The V and J ends lost 6 bases and 1 base respectively, with 9 bases between them.

This clone occurred once. The V and J genes are TRBV5-4 and TRBJ2-1, with D possibly TRBD2 on 6 matching bases. The CDR3 extends over 15 amino acids. With 4 bases removed from V and 6 bases from J, the gap between germline ends came to 17 bases. CDR1 and CDR2 (germline): SGHNT, YYREEE (reference sequence). The CDR3, as DNA: TGTGCCAGCAGCCGGGACTCCGAAGCTAGCAATGAGCAGTTCTTC. Translated: CASSRDSEASNEQFF.

On this clone itself: At one of its ends the junction is not consistent with the germline gene, which may arise from a read error. This chain joins TRBV13 and TRBJ1-4; possibly TRBD1 for D (5 bases). This CDR3 is built from 14 residues. The germline gives CDR1 PRHDT, CDR2 FYEKMQ (reference sequence). CDR3 protein: CASTLRGKGEKLFF. The CDR3 region has the DNA TGTGCCAGCACCTTAAGGGGTAAAGGAGAAAAACTGTTTTTT.

The chain has TRBV11-2 and TRBJ2-1; 11 bases are a match to TRBD2. Trimming cost V 5 bases and J 8 bases; bases outside gene matches: 8. Germline CDR1 is SGHAT and CDR2 is FQNNGV. The CDR3 covers 15 residues. For the CDR3, the DNA is TGTGCCAGCAGCCCTGGACTAGCGGGTAACCATGAGCAGTTCTTC. The encoded protein is CASSPGLAGNHEQFF.

The chain employs TRBV5-4 and TRBJ2-3; D possibly matches TRBD1 or TRBD2 (5 bases each). This CDR3 spans 15 amino acids. The V and J ends lost 9 bases and 4 bases respectively, with 21 bases between them. The germline V gene has CDR1 SGHNT and CDR2 YYREEE (reference sequence). Here the CDR3 reads CATYKIRDGPDTQYF. The CDR3 DNA follows: TGTGCCACCTATAAGATCCGGGACGGCCCAGATACGCAGTATTTT.

This clone was seen only a few times. This chain links TRBV5-1 with TRBJ1-6; no firm D call. V lost 0 bases to trimming and J lost 10 bases, with 8 bases between them. Germline CDR1 SGHRS, CDR2 YFSETQ. The CDR3 is 13 amino acids. Here the CDR3 reads CASSLVGRSPLHF. The CDR3 DNA reads TGCGCCAGCAGCTTGGTCGGGAGATCACCCCTCCACTTT.

J is TRBJ2-7 and V is TRBV18; TRBD1 is a possible D gene (6 bases). Germline CDR1 and CDR2: KGHSH and LQKENI. The CDR3 is made up of 13 amino acids. Trimming removed 0 bases from V and 4 bases from J, with 7 bases in between. CDR3 residues: CASSPPDRYEQYF. CDR3 DNA sequence: TGTGCCAGCTCACCACCGGACAGATACGAGCAGTACTTC.

This clone has a single count. The chain couples TRBV10-3 to TRBJ2-5, with unresolved D. CDR1 and CDR2 from the germline V gene are ENHRY and SYGVKD. The V end lost 2 bases, the J end lost 4 bases, and 8 bases lay between the germline ends. There are 13 residues in the CDR3. The CDR3 sequence is CAISELKTETQYF. The DNA of the CDR3 is TGTGCCATCAGTGAGCTTAAGACAGAGACCCAGTACTTC.

This clone was seen once. The chain links TRBV29-1 to TRBJ2-5; unclear D gene. The CDR3 is 14 residues long. V was pared by 6 bases and J by 4 bases, with 18 bases between. Germline V gives CDR1 SQVTM, CDR2 ANQGSEA. The CDR3: CSVFRVLTLETQYF. DNA for the CDR3: TGCAGCGTCTTCCGGGTCCTGACCCTAGAGACCCAGTACTTC.